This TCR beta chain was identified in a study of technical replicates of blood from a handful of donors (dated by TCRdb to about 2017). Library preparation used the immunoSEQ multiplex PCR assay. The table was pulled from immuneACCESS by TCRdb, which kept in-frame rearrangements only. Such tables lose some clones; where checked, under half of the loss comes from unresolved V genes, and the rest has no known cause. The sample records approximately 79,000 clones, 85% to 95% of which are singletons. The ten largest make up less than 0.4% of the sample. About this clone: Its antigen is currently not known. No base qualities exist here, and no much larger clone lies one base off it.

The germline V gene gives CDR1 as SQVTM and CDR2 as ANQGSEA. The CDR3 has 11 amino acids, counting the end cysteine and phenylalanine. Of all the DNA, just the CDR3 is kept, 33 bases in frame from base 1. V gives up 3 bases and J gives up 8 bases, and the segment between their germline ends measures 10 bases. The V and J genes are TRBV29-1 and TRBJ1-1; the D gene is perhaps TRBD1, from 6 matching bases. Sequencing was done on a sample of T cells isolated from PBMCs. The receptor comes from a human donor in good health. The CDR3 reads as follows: CSVDSRGEAFF. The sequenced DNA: TGCAGCGTTGACTCAAGGGGGGAAGCTTTCTTT.